Each of the 16 T cell receptor beta chains below was sequenced from the same sample in a study of T cell responses to AZD1222 COVID-19 vaccine. Measured with immunoSEQ multiplex PCR; TCRdb has only the in-frame clones, and not every one. The table includes just over 90,000 clones, 75% to 90% detected once. Source: peripheral blood, taken 28 days after the second AZD1222 dose. Every receptor here comes from an adult who received the AZD1222 COVID-19 vaccine.

Only one count was recorded for this clone. J is TRBJ1-2 and V is TRBV5-6; no firm D call. The germline V gene has CDR1 SGHDT and CDR2 YYEEEE. V was clipped by 5 bases and J by 5 bases, with 16 bases between them. The CDR3 is made up of 14 amino acids. CDR3 sequence reads: CASRIYDRRYGYTF. The CDR3 DNA reads as TGTGCCAGCAGAATATACGACCGACGGTATGGCTACACCTTC.

The gene calls are TRBV5-1 and TRBJ1-4; D is perhaps TRBD1 (5 bases). The CDR3 totals 15 residues. V lost 5 bases and J lost 8, with 19 bases in between. Germline V gene lookup returns CDR1 SGHRS and CDR2 YFSETQ. The CDR3 protein is CASSEDGRVEEKLFF. Written as DNA, the CDR3 is TGCGCCAGCAGTGAGGACGGCAGGGTTGAGGAAAAACTGTTTTTT. Full variable domain (remainder filled in from reference TRBV5-1 and TRBJ1-4): KAGVTQTPRYLIKTRGQQVTLSCSPISGHRSVSWYQQTPGQGLQFLFEYFSETQRNKGNFPGRFSGRQFSNSRSEMNVSTLELGDSALYLCASSEDGRVEEKLFFGSGTQLSVL.

Written as DNA, the CDR3 is TGTGCCACCCGTCAAGGGACAGCTGGCTACACCTTC. It specifies CATRQGTAGYTF. This rearrangement joins TRBV15 to TRBJ1-2, with TRBD1 matching 7 bases. Germline CDR1 and CDR2: LNHNV and YYDKDF (reference sequence). V lost 8 bases, J lost 7 bases, and 7 bases stayed unmatched. This CDR3 is 12 amino acids long.

The chain employs TRBV7-9 and TRBJ1-2, with 8 bases fitting TRBD1. The V and J ends lost 1 base and 7 bases, in that order; junction bases with no gene match: 8. CDR1 is SEHNR, CDR2 FQNEAQ, per germline (reference sequence). The CDR3 consists of 15 residues. The CDR3 loop reads CASSLEGQGALGYTF. DNA of the CDR3: TGTGCCAGCAGCTTAGAGGGCCAGGGGGCGCTTGGCTACACCTTC.

In its sample, this clone was seen a few times. This rearrangement joins TRBV24-1 to TRBJ2-3, with 9 bases identical to TRBD1. The CDR3 contains 15 residues. Per germline, CDR1 KGHDR and CDR2 SFDVKD. V lost 5 bases and J lost 4; bases outside the gene matches: 6. In DNA, the CDR3 is TGTGCCACCAGTGGGGGACAGGGAAGGGCAGATACGCAGTATTTT. Translating gives CATSGGQGRADTQYF.

V and J are TRBV12-3 or TRBV12-4 and TRBJ1-3; perhaps TRBD1 as D (5 bases). Trimming pared 6 bases from V and 1 base from J, leaving 7 bases between. This CDR3 is built from 13 residues. The CDR3 protein is CASSRQSGNTIYF. Written as DNA, the CDR3 is TGTGCCAGCAGCCGACAGTCTGGAAACACCATATATTTT.

This clone is medium-sized (0.01 to 0.1%) by share. The genes are TRBV2 and TRBJ1-5, with 10 nucleotides matching TRBD1. With V trimmed by 3 bases and J by 7 bases, 3 bases remained unmatched. Germline assignment: CDR1 SNHLY and CDR2 FYNNEI. The CDR3 extends over 14 amino acids. The CDR3 here is CASSEGQGSQPQHF. The CDR3 DNA sequence: TGTGCCAGCAGTGAGGGACAGGGGAGCCAGCCCCAGCATTTT.

The chain recombines TRBV6-5 with TRBJ2-5; 7 nucleotides align to TRBD2. Germline-derived CDR1 and CDR2 are MNHEY and SVGAGI. This CDR3 is built from 14 residues. V lost 7 bases, J lost 5 bases, and 10 bases stayed unmatched. The DNA for the CDR3 is TGTGCCAGCAAATCAAGCGGGGATGCTGAGACCCAGTACTTC. Translating it yields CASKSSGDAETQYF.

This sequence joins TRBV4-1 and TRBJ1-1; 9 nucleotides line up with TRBD1. The V and J ends lost 0 bases and 6 bases, in that order; junction bases with no gene match: 11. Germline CDR1 is MGHRA and CDR2 is YSYEKL. This CDR3 has 17 residues. The DNA of the CDR3 is TGCGCCAGCAGCCAAGATCCCAGGGGGGACAGGGTCGCTGAAGCTTTCTTT. Its protein is CASSQDPRGDRVAEAFF.

V usage is TRBV7-2 and J usage is TRBJ2-7; D may be TRBD1 or TRBD2 (5 bases each). CDR1 is SGHTA, CDR2 FQGNSA, per germline. V lost 0 bases, J lost 6 bases, and 12 bases lay in between. This CDR3 has 14 residues. For the CDR3, the DNA is TGTGCCAGCAGCTTAGCGGTCAGGGCGGGCGAGCAGTACTTC. As protein: CASSLAVRAGEQYF.

The chain carries TRBV7-8 and TRBJ2-3; TRBD2 agrees at 10 bases. The germline gives CDR1 SGHVS, CDR2 FQNEAQ. CDR3 length: 15 residues. Trimming cost V 2 bases and J 6 bases; bases outside gene matches: 5. CDR3 DNA sequence: TGTGCCAGCAGCTTAAGCGGGGGGGCGAGGGATACGCAGTATTTT. Translation: CASSLSGGARDTQYF. Based on the CDR3 plus reference TRBV7-8 and TRBJ2-3, the full variable domain is GAGVSQSPRYKVAKRGQDVALRCDPISGHVSLFWYQQALGQGPEFLTYFQNEAQLDKSGLPSDRFFAERPEGSVSTLKIQRTQQEDSAVYLCASSLSGGARDTQYFGPGTRLTVL.

This sequence joins TRBV18 and TRBJ1-4, with no clear D. This CDR3 has 16 residues. Germline V lookup: CDR1 KGHSH, CDR2 LQKENI. The V and J ends lost 3 bases and 8 bases respectively, with 19 bases between them. Written as DNA, the CDR3 is TGTGCCAGCTCACCCGCGACGAGAGGGATGGGAGAAAAACTGTTTTTT. Its protein product is CASSPATRGMGEKLFF.

The V call is TRBV3-1 (or the pseudogene TRBV3-2), the J call TRBJ1-1, with D unresolved. The CDR3 length is 11 residues. CDR1 is LGHDT and CDR2 is YNNKEL in the germline V gene (reference sequence). V was shortened by 1 base and J by 4 bases, with 1 base between the two germline ends. CDR3 region: CASSQGTEAFF. CDR3 DNA: TGTGCCAGCAGCCAAGGCACTGAAGCTTTCTTT.

The chain combines TRBV29-1 with TRBJ2-3; 7 bases fit TRBD2. There are 14 residues in the CDR3. The germline gives CDR1 SQVTM, CDR2 ANQGSEA. V was pared by 7 bases and J by 10 bases, with 17 bases of the junction left unmatched. DNA of the CDR3: TGCAGCGGGACGCAGCGGGGAAACCTAGTGGCGCAGTATTTT. Protein product: CSGTQRGNLVAQYF.

J is TRBJ1-2 and V is TRBV4-2, with a weak D call TRBD1 (6 bases). The CDR3 length is 14 residues. Germline CDR1 and CDR2: LGHNA and YNFKEQ. V was cut by 0 bases and J by 4 bases, with 9 bases left in between. CDR3 protein: CASSQDRGTYGYTF. In DNA, the CDR3 is TGTGCCAGCAGCCAAGACAGGGGCACCTATGGCTACACCTTC.

V and J are TRBV14 and TRBJ2-1; possibly TRBD1 for D (6 bases). The CDR3 is 13 amino acids. Germline values: CDR1 SGHDN, CDR2 FVKESK. Trimming stripped 0 bases from V and 7 bases from J, with 7 bases between. The CDR3 loop reads CASSQERGNEQFF. CDR3 nucleotides: TGTGCCAGCAGCCAAGAAAGGGGGAATGAGCAGTTCTTC.